This T cell receptor beta chain was sequenced for a study of blood T cell repertoires in COVID-19. Original processing methods: Counts of nucleated cells, estimated from reference gene primer amplification, were obtained. The table came from immunoSEQ multiplex PCR; TCRdb's copy has only in-frame clones and leaves some out. The V and J calls and the clone size are those of that table, but D and trimming were determined from the DNA. In the table there are roughly 83,000 clones, around 86% of which are singletons. The CDR3 has 14 residues. V lost 0 bases to trimming and J lost 3 bases, with 9 bases between them. The V gene's germline CDR1 is SGHRS and CDR2 YFSETQ.

The source is a man aged 50-60 years with active COVID-19. The sample was peripheral blood. This chain links TRBV5-1 with TRBJ2-5; D not resolved. The CDR3, as DNA: TGCGCCAGCAGCTTGGTGGCGGCTGAAGAGACCCAGTACTTC. Its protein product is CASSLVAAEETQYF.